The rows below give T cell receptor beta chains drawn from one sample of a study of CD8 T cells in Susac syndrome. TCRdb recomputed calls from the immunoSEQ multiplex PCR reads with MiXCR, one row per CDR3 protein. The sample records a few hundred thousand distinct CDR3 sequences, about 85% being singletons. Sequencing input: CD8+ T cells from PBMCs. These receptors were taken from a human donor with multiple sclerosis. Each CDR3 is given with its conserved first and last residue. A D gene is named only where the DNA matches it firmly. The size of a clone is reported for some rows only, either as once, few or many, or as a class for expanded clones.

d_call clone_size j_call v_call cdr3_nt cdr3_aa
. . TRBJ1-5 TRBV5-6 TGTGCCAGCAGCTTGATCACGGATGTACGACAGCCCCAGCATTTT CASSLITDVRQPQHF
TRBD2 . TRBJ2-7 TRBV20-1 TGCAGTGCTAGAGACCCAGCGGGATTTTACGAGCAGTACTTC CSARDPAGFYEQYF
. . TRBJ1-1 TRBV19 TGTGCCAGTAGTTGGCAGGAGGGAGTCACTGAAGCTTTCTTT CASSWQEGVTEAFF
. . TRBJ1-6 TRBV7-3 TGTGCCAGCAGCTTACACGAGGGTTGGGATTCACCCCTCCACTTT CASSLHEGWDSPLHF
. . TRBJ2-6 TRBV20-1 TGCAGTGCTAGAGACCACGTCCCGAAATCTTCTCTGGAGGCCAACGTCCTGACTTTC CSARDHVPKSSLEANVLTF
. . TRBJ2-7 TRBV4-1 TGCGCCAGCAGCCAAGAGAGTGGCAGACCCTTCTACGAGCAGTACTTC CASSQESGRPFYEQYF
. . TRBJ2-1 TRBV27 TGTGCCAGCGAGCCCCGACCGTTTGGGCATGAGCAGTTCTTC CASEPRPFGHEQFF
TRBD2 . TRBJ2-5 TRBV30 TGTGCCTGGAGTTTGGGCCCTACTAGCGCTATCTTGTACCAAGAGACCCAGTACTTC CAWSLGPTSAILYQETQYF
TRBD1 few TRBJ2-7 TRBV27 TGTGCCAGCAGTGGACAGGGTAGCTACGAGCAGTACTTC CASSGQGSYEQYF
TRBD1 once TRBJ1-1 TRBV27 TGTGCCAGCAGTTTAGGACCCGGGACAGTGAACACTGAAGCTTTCTTT CASSLGPGTVNTEAFF
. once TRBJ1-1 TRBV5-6 TGTGCCAGCAGCTTGGCCGGGACGGGATGGAACACTGAAGCTTTCTTT CASSLAGTGWNTEAFF
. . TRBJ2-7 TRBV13 TGTGCCAGCAGGTCCGGGACGGGAACCTACGAGCAGTACTTC CASRSGTGTYEQYF
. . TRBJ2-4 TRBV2 TGTGCCAGCAGTGAAACTCAAGGGGCCAAAAACATTCAGTACTTC CASSETQGAKNIQYF
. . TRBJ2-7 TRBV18 TGTGCCAGCTCAAATAACCGACCCTACGAGCAGTACTTC CASSNNRPYEQYF
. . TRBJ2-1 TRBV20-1 TGCAGTGCGGCTGATGGGAACTCCTACAATGAGCAGTTCTTC CSAADGNSYNEQFF
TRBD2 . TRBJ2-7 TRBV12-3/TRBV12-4 TGTGCCAGCAGCCCTAGCGGGAGAATCCACGAGCAGTACTTC CASSPSGRIHEQYF
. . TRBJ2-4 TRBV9 TGTGCCAGCAGCGTGGGCCTTAAGGACATTCAGTACTTC CASSVGLKDIQYF
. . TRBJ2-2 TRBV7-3 TGTGCCAGCAGCCGGGGCGGAGCATACACCGGGGAGCTGTTTTTT CASSRGGAYTGELFF
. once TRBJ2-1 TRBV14 TGTGCCAGCAGCCAATATCCGAGCTCCTACAATGAGCAGTTCTTC CASSQYPSSYNEQFF
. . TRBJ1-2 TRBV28 TGTGCCAGCAGTCATAGTCGTGGCAGCTTCTATGGCTACACCTTC CASSHSRGSFYGYTF
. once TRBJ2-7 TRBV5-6 TGTGCCAGCAGCTTTGGAGGCGGGGTCCCCTACGAGCAGTACTTC CASSFGGGVPYEQYF
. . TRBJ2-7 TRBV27 TGTGCCAGCAGCCCCCGACTTGCTATCTACGAGCAGTACTTC CASSPRLAIYEQYF
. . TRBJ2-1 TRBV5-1 TGCGCCAGACGTCAAAAGGGGGAGGTGCGCTCCTACAATGAGCAGTTCTTC CARRQKGEVRSYNEQFF
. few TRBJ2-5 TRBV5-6 TGTGCCAGCAGACAAAGGGGGATCCAACGAGAGACCCAGTACTTC CASRQRGIQRETQYF
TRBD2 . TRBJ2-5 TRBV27 TGTGCCAGCAGTTTCGGAAGCGGGAGTGGGCAAGAGACCCAGTACTTC CASSFGSGSGQETQYF
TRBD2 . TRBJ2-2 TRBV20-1 TGCAGTGCTAGAATAACCGGGACTAGCGGGTGGACGAACACCGGGGAGCTGTTTTTT CSARITGTSGWTNTGELFF
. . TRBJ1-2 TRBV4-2 TGTGCCAGCACTGACCTCAGTTTCCCCGATTATGGCTACACCTTC CASTDLSFPDYGYTF
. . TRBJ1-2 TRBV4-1 TGCGCCAGCAGCCAAGATAGAGGGGTTTTAAAATATGGCTACACCTTC CASSQDRGVLKYGYTF
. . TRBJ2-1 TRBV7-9 TGTGCCAGCAGCCAGCCGACTAGTCATGAGCAGTTCTTC CASSQPTSHEQFF
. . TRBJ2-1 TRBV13 TGTGCCAGCAGCCGACCAAATGCCTACAATGAGCAGTTCTTC CASSRPNAYNEQFF
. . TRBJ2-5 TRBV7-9 TGTGCCAGCAGTCTCCCCACTGAGGTAGAGACCCAGTACTTC CASSLPTEVETQYF
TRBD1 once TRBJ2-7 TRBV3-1 TGTGCCAGCAGCCAAGGGACAGGGCTCCCCTACGAGCAGTACTTC CASSQGTGLPYEQYF
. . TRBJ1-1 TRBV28 TGTGCCAGCAATGAGAGGATGAACACTGAAGCTTTCTTT CASNERMNTEAFF
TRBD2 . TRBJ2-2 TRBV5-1 TGCGCCAGCAGCTTTAACCGGGGGGGTGACACCGGGGAGCTGTTTTTT CASSFNRGGDTGELFF
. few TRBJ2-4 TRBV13 TGTGCCAGCAGCTTAGGTGGACACTCCATTAAAAACATTCAGTACTTC CASSLGGHSIKNIQYF
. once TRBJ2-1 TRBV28 TGTGCCAGCAGTTTCGGTTCGGCAGCTCACAATGAGCAGTTCTTC CASSFGSAAHNEQFF
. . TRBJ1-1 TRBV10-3 TGTGCCATCAGCCTCACCGGGGACACTGAAGCTTTCTTT CAISLTGDTEAFF
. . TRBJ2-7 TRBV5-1 TGCGCCAGCAGCTTGAACTTTCGGGTCCCCCACGAGCAGTACTTC CASSLNFRVPHEQYF
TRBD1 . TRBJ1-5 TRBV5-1 TGCGCCAGCAGCCCAGGACAGGCCGAGGCCGGCAATCAGCCCCAGCATTTT CASSPGQAEAGNQPQHF
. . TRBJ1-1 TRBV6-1 TGTGCCAGCAGTGGCGACGGGAACACTGAAGCTTTCTTT CASSGDGNTEAFF
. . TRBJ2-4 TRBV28 TGTGCCAGCAGTTTCACCCGGGTCATAGCCAAAAACATTCAGTACTTC CASSFTRVIAKNIQYF
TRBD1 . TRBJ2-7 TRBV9 TGTGCCAGCAGCGTGGATTACAGGGGCCACCCCGCCGGGCAGTACTTC CASSVDYRGHPAGQYF
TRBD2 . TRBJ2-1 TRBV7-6 TGTGCCAGCAGCTTAGCCGGGACTATCGGCTACAATGAGCAGTTCTTC CASSLAGTIGYNEQFF
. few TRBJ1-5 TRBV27 TGTGCCAGCAGTTTACGGGAGGGCGGGCAGCCCCAGCATTTT CASSLREGGQPQHF
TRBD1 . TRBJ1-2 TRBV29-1 TGCAGCGTTGAGGGACAGGGGAAAAGCTATGGCTACACCTTC CSVEGQGKSYGYTF
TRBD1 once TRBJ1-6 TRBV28 TGTGCCAGCAGTTTAAGGACAGGGGTACCCTATAATTCACCCCTCCACTTT CASSLRTGVPYNSPLHF
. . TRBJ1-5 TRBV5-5 TGTGCCAGCAGCTTGTCGCGGACACTCAATCAGCCCCAGCATTTT CASSLSRTLNQPQHF
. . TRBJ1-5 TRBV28 TGTGCCAGCAGCTATCAGCCCCAGCATTTT CASSYQPQHF
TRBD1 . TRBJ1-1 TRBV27 TGTGCCAGCCACGGACAGGTGTACACTGAAGCTTTCTTT CASHGQVYTEAFF
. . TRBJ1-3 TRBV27 TGTGCCAGTTCCGGGACGCAAGGAAACACCATATATTTT CASSGTQGNTIYF
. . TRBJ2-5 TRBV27 TGTGCCAGCAGTTTAGTTGGACAGACCCAGTACTTC CASSLVGQTQYF
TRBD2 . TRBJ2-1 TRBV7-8 TGTGCCAGCAGCTCTACTAGCGCCCTACGGGGTGAGCAGTTCTTC CASSSTSALRGEQFF
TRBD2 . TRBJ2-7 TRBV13 TGTGCCAGCAGCCTGGGACTAGCGGGAGGTTGGGTCGAGCAGTACTTC CASSLGLAGGWVEQYF
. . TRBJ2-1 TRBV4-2 TGTGCCAGCAGCCAAGAGAGAGACGGACTATCTTACAATGAGCAGTTCTTC CASSQERDGLSYNEQFF
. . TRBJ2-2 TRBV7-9 TGTGCCAGCAGCCCGGACAGGAACACCGGGGAGCTGTTTTTT CASSPDRNTGELFF
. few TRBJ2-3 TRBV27 TGTGCCAGCAGTTTGGACACGTCAGATACGCAGTATTTT CASSLDTSDTQYF
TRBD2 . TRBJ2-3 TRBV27 TGTGCCAGCACCTTACACCCTAGCGGGGGGAGCACAGATACGCAGTATTTT CASTLHPSGGSTDTQYF
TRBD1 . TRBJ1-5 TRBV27 TGTGCCAGCAGTCCCAGGGGGCGCCCCCAGCCCCAGCATTTT CASSPRGRPQPQHF